This T cell receptor (beta chain) comes out of a study of vaccination and CD4 T cells after COVID-19. For the study at large: Cultures serving as controls received a peptide pool (CEFX or HIV-1 Nef) or no peptide.

Study results and limitations: Only post-vaccination samples contained a median approximately 90% of the reactive clones in convalescent patients.

Germline V gives CDR1 SEHNR, CDR2 FQNEAQ (reference sequence). This CDR3 has 16 amino acids. Germline trimming cut 5 bases from V and 4 bases from J; bases unmatched to any gene: 10. An Oncomine TCR Beta short-read assay was used to sequence the DNA from cultured CD4+ T cells. TCRdb re-called the PCR reads with MiXCR, one entry per CDR3 protein. The sample holds 15,000 to 20,000 distinct CDR3 sequences; roughly 59% are singletons and the top ten take about 5%. Treatment reported: approximately 9-day PBMC culture with coronavirus spike peptide pools or control peptides (ViraFEST assay). About this clonotype itself: No antigen is known for it.

The TCR sequence derives from a human donor who had recovered from COVID-19. The chain uses TRBV7-9 and TRBJ2-5; TRBD2 matches 10 bases. The specimen was CD4+ T cells from blood, cultured in vitro, collected after SARS-CoV-2 vaccination. CDR3 sequence reads: CASSPRASGGLETQYF. CDR3 sequence (DNA): TGTGCCAGCAGCCCCAGGGCTAGCGGGGGTTTAGAGACCCAGTACTTC.